A single sample is the source of the 20 T cell receptor beta chains below, sequenced in a study of T cell responses to AZD1222 COVID-19 vaccine. Data came from immunoSEQ multiplex PCR; TCRdb stores just in-frame clones and leaves some out. The sample records about 140,000 clones, approximately 93% being singletons. This specimen consisted of peripheral blood, obtained 28 days after the second AZD1222 dose. These receptors originate from an adult who received the AZD1222 COVID-19 vaccine.

This clone has a handful of counts. The chain uses TRBV19 and TRBJ1-5; 9 bases are shared with TRBD1. Germline lookup yields CDR1 LNHDA and CDR2 SQIVND (reference sequence). This CDR3 has 14 residues. Trimming cost V 5 bases and J 7 bases; bases outside gene matches: 6. This CDR3 reads CASSLDRGRQPQHF. The CDR3 DNA reads as TGTGCCAGTAGTCTCGACAGGGGGAGGCAGCCCCAGCATTTT.

The chain recombines TRBV7-8 with TRBJ2-2; 10 bases agree with TRBD1. V lost 5 bases, J lost 4 bases, and 7 bases stayed unmatched. The length of the CDR3 is 16 residues. Looked up from germline, CDR1 is SGHVS and CDR2 is FQNEAQ. This CDR3 reads CASSGDRGRGTGELFF. DNA for the CDR3: TGTGCCAGCAGCGGCGACAGGGGGCGCGGCACCGGGGAGCTGTTTTTT.

The rearrangement links TRBV19 to TRBJ1-1, with D perhaps TRBD1 (5 bases). Germline V gene sequence: CDR1 LNHDA, CDR2 SQIVND (reference sequence). The CDR3 consists of 14 residues. Trimming removed 7 bases at V and 1 base at J, with 13 bases between. The CDR3 bases are TGTGCCAGTACCATCTCCGGGGCGAACACTGAAGCTTTCTTT. It codes for CASTISGANTEAFF.

This clone came up a few times. In DNA, the CDR3 is TGCGCCAGCAGCTTGATTCCCCTCTCAACGCAGTATTTT. This codes for CASSLIPLSTQYF. The chain links TRBV5-1 to TRBJ2-3; D is unresolved. This CDR3 is built from 13 residues. In germline, CDR1 is SGHRS, CDR2 YFSETQ. Between the trimmed V and J ends, which lost 1 base and 9 bases, there was a span of 12 bases.

V gene TRBV7-3 combines with J gene TRBJ2-1; 12 nucleotides align to TRBD2. CDR3 length: 19 residues. Germline CDR1 SGHTA, CDR2 FQGTGA. V was pared by 1 base and J by 0 bases, with 7 bases of the junction left unmatched. The CDR3, as DNA: TGTGCCAGCAGCTTAAAAAGACCGGGACTAGCGGGCTCCTACAATGAGCAGTTCTTC. Amino acid sequence: CASSLKRPGLAGSYNEQFF.

As to this clone: An end of the junction differs from the germline gene, which may be a read error. The V gene is TRBV7-3, the J gene TRBJ1-2, with 9 positions matching TRBD1. The germline V gene encodes CDR1 SGHTA and CDR2 FQGTGA. The CDR3 spans 15 residues. The CDR3 sequence: CASSITGGADYGYTF. DNA for the CDR3: TGTGCCAGCAGCATAACAGGGGGCGCAGATTATGGCTACACCTTC.

The chain uses TRBV28 and TRBJ2-1; TRBD2 matches at 12 bases. The trim removed 2 bases at V and 10 bases at J, leaving 3 bases unmatched. The CDR3 totals 14 residues. Germline V gene lookup returns CDR1 MDHEN and CDR2 SYDVKM. The CDR3 loop reads CASSLGTSGLEQFF. CDR3 coding DNA: TGTGCCAGCAGTTTAGGGACTAGCGGGCTCGAGCAGTTCTTC. The full variable domain, with the rest looked up from reference TRBV28 and TRBJ2-1, is DVKVTQSSRYLVKRTGEKVFLECVQDMDHENMFWYRQDPGLGLRLIYFSYDVKMKEKGDIPEGYSVSREKKERFSLILESASTNQTSMYLCASSLGTSGLEQFFGPGTRLTVL.

This chain connects TRBV6-5 to TRBJ2-2; D gene uncertain. V gave up 2 bases and J gave up 3 bases, with 7 bases separating them. The CDR3 contains 14 residues. The germline V gene has CDR1 MNHEY and CDR2 SVGAGI. CDR3 DNA: TGTGCCAGCAGTTACGGACCCGACACCGGGGAGCTGTTTTTT. This gives the protein CASSYGPDTGELFF.

The V call is TRBV15, the J call TRBJ2-7; D is possibly TRBD2 (5 bases). The CDR3 loop spans 13 amino acids. V dropped 1 base and J dropped 1 base, with 5 bases sitting between them. Germline lookup yields CDR1 LNHNV and CDR2 YYDKDF (reference sequence). The CDR3: CATSRGLSYEQYF. DNA of the CDR3: TGTGCCACCAGCAGAGGACTATCCTACGAGCAGTACTTC.

The chain employs TRBV6-5 and TRBJ1-4; 8 bases match TRBD1. V lost 6 bases and J lost 5; bases outside the gene matches: 5. Germline CDR1 is MNHEY and CDR2 is SVGAGI. The CDR3 runs 14 residues. CDR3: CASRLDRVNEKLFF. The DNA for the CDR3 is TGTGCCAGCAGGTTGGACAGGGTAAATGAAAAACTGTTTTTT.

In its sample, this clone was seen a few times. The chain uses TRBV2 and TRBJ2-3, with TRBD2 as a possible D gene (6 bases). Germline CDR1 SNHLY, CDR2 FYNNEI. This CDR3 is built from 15 residues. Trimming stripped 3 bases from V and 6 bases from J, with 16 bases between. The CDR3 spells CASSEDRRVADTQYF. The DNA for the CDR3 is TGTGCCAGCAGTGAGGACCGGAGGGTGGCGGATACGCAGTATTTT. Combining the CDR3 with reference TRBV2 and TRBJ2-3 gives the whole variable domain EPEVTQTPSHQVTQMGQEVILRCVPISNHLYFYWYRQILGQKVEFLVSFYNNEISEKSEIFDDQFSVERPDGSNFTLKIRSTKLEDSAMYFCASSEDRRVADTQYFGPGTRLTVL.

This clone was seen many times. This chain uses TRBV9 with TRBJ1-6; no reliable D call. The germline gives CDR1 SGDLS, CDR2 YYNGEE. The CDR3 sequence is 14 residues long. V lost 0 bases and J lost 10, with 11 bases in between. The CDR3 spells CASSVEGGYSPLHF. CDR3 in DNA: TGTGCCAGCAGCGTAGAGGGTGGGTACTCACCCCTCCACTTT.

The rearrangement uses TRBV2 and TRBJ2-5; tentatively, D is TRBD1 (6 bases). Germline loops: CDR1 SNHLY, CDR2 FYNNEI. CDR3 size: 14 residues. V was pared by 4 bases and J by 4 bases, with 13 bases between. The CDR3 bases are TGTGCCAGCAGTGTACAGGGAAATAGAGAGACCCAGTACTTC. This gives the protein CASSVQGNRETQYF. Full variable domain (outside the CDR3, taken from reference TRBV2 and TRBJ2-5): EPEVTQTPSHQVTQMGQEVILRCVPISNHLYFYWYRQILGQKVEFLVSFYNNEISEKSEIFDDQFSVERPDGSNFTLKIRSTKLEDSAMYFCASSVQGNRETQYFGPGTRLLVL.

The gene calls are TRBV27 and TRBJ1-2; 11 bases map to TRBD1. The CDR3 runs to 17 residues. CDR1 and CDR2 (germline): MNHEY, SMNVEV (reference sequence). Trimming cost V 5 bases and J 8 bases; bases outside gene matches: 16. CDR3 nucleotide sequence: TGTGCCAGCAGTCGAAACCCACCGGGACAGGGGGGGGTAGGCTACACCTTC. Its translation: CASSRNPPGQGGVGYTF.

The sample holds one count of this clone. The chain has TRBV19 and TRBJ1-1, with unresolved D. The CDR3 runs 17 residues. Trimming stripped 6 bases from V and 1 base from J, with 21 bases between. The V gene's germline CDR1 is LNHDA and CDR2 SQIVND (reference sequence). The CDR3 bases are TGTGCCAGTAGCCCCCCGGACGGAGGTAACCAGAACACTGAAGCTTTCTTT. Translation gives CASSPPDGGNQNTEAFF. The full variable domain, completed using reference TRBV19 and TRBJ1-1, is DGGITQSPKYLFRKEGQNVTLSCEQNLNHDAMYWYRQDPGQGLRLIYYSQIVNDFQKGDIAEGYSVSREKKESFPLTVTSAQKNPTAFYLCASSPPDGGNQNTEAFFGQGTRLTVV.

CDR3 DNA sequence: TGTGCCAGCAGTGATCCGGGACAGGGGAATGAAAAACTGTTTTTT. This codes for CASSDPGQGNEKLFF. The J gene is TRBJ1-4, the V gene TRBV6-6; 10 nucleotides match TRBD1. V lost 5 bases and J lost 5; bases outside the gene matches: 5. CDR3 size: 15 residues. Germline CDR1 reads MNHNY; CDR2 reads SVGAGI (reference sequence).

In nucleotides, the CDR3 is TGTGCCAGCAGCTCGGGACTAGCGGGGAACACCGGGGAGCTGTTTTTT. Its translation is CASSSGLAGNTGELFF. The rearrangement joins TRBV5-4 to TRBJ2-2, with 12 bases matching TRBD2. Trimming at V came to 3 bases and at J to 1 base, leaving 1 base not matched to a gene. The germline V gene has CDR1 SGHNT and CDR2 YYREEE (reference sequence). The CDR3 spans 16 residues.

The V and J genes are TRBV27 and TRBJ1-2; D not resolved. Germline assignment: CDR1 MNHEY and CDR2 SMNVEV (reference sequence). The CDR3 has 12 residues. V shed 5 bases and J shed 4 bases, with 8 bases lying between them. The CDR3 sequence: CASSKEGYGYTF. In DNA, the CDR3 is TGTGCCAGCAGTAAGGAGGGCTATGGCTACACCTTC.

The chain has TRBV28 and TRBJ1-1; no firm D call. V was pared by 4 bases and J by 4 bases, with 22 bases between. The CDR3 spans 17 residues. Germline loops: CDR1 MDHEN, CDR2 SYDVKM. The CDR3 sequence is CASSYDPGRSSGTEAFF. In DNA form, the CDR3 reads TGTGCCAGCAGTTACGACCCGGGCCGATCGTCCGGCACTGAAGCTTTCTTT.

This chain links TRBV2 with TRBJ1-5; TRBD1 agrees at 11 bases. Germline V CDR1 and CDR2: SNHLY, FYNNEI. The CDR3 is 14 residues long. The V segment lost 3 bases and the J segment 7 bases; nucleotides outside the gene matches: 2. CDR3 nucleotides: TGTGCCAGCAGTGAGGGACAGGGGGAACAGCCCCAGCATTTT. Its translation: CASSEGQGEQPQHF.